The rows below give T cell receptor beta chains drawn from one sample of a study of human T cells and chemical hapten exposure. Each CDR3 protein is one row after TCRdb ran MiXCR on the RACE reads. The data show about 180,000 distinct CDR3 sequences, with 25% to 30% seen just once and less than 3.5% held by the top ten. The sample was whole blood, taken in connection with sensitization to the hapten diphenylcyclopropenone (DPC). Receptor source: a woman aged 25 to 45 with alopecia areata. Some clones in this sample may be carry-over from other donors' samples. The CDR3 runs from the conserved cysteine through the conserved F or W. D genes are given only for firm matches. Some rows have no size entry. The others give once, few or many, or a class for an expanded clone.

V: TRBV9; size: few; D: TRBD1; J: TRBJ2-7; CDR3: CATSRTGTGEDEQYF; DNA: TGTGCCACTTCGAGGACCGGGACAGGGGAGGACGAGCAGTACTTC
V: TRBV6-5; size: .; D: .; J: TRBJ2-1; CDR3: CASTLNNEQFF; DNA: TGTGCCAGCACCCTTAACAATGAGCAGTTCTTC
V: TRBV9; size: .; D: TRBD1; J: TRBJ1-4; CDR3: CASSPPSGGEEKLFF; DNA: TGTGCCAGCAGCCCCCCGTCAGGGGGGGAAGAAAAACTGTTTTTT
V: TRBV12-3/TRBV12-4; size: few; D: .; J: TRBJ1-2; CDR3: CASSLTTAGEDYTF; DNA: TGTGCCAGCAGTTTGACGACAGCGGGGGAAGACTACACCTTC
V: TRBV29-1; size: few; D: TRBD2; J: TRBJ2-5; CDR3: CSVDIAGGRETQYF; DNA: TGCAGCGTTGACATAGCGGGAGGGCGGGAGACCCAGTACTTC
V: TRBV29-1; size: .; D: TRBD2; J: TRBJ2-5; CDR3: CSVQLLGLAAQYF; DNA: TGCAGCGTCCAACTCCTCGGGCTAGCGGCCCAGTACTTC
V: TRBV12-3/TRBV12-4; size: .; D: .; J: TRBJ1-5; CDR3: CASSLGGRTQPQHF; DNA: TGTGCCAGCAGTTTGGGGGGTAGGACTCAGCCCCAGCATTTT
V: TRBV6-6; size: .; D: .; J: TRBJ2-7; CDR3: CASSYQTNYEQYF; DNA: TGTGCCAGCAGTTATCAGACGAACTACGAGCAGTACTTC
V: TRBV20-1; size: .; D: .; J: TRBJ1-2; CDR3: CSARSQGPYGYTF; DNA: TGCAGTGCTAGATCACAGGGTCCCTATGGCTACACCTTC
V: TRBV13; size: .; D: TRBD2; J: TRBJ2-1; CDR3: CASSLRSLAGSYNEQFF; DNA: TGTGCCAGCAGCTTAAGATCACTAGCGGGGTCCTACAATGAGCAGTTCTTC
V: TRBV5-1; size: .; D: .; J: TRBJ2-5; CDR3: CASSPEGVRQETQYF; DNA: TGCGCCAGCAGCCCAGAGGGAGTGCGACAAGAGACCCAGTACTTC
V: TRBV29-1; size: few; D: TRBD1; J: TRBJ1-1; CDR3: CSVDWTGTNTEAFF; DNA: TGCAGCGTTGATTGGACAGGAACGAACACTGAAGCTTTCTTT
V: TRBV5-1; size: .; D: .; J: TRBJ1-6; CDR3: CASSRDAQNSPLHF; DNA: TGCGCCAGTAGCCGGGACGCACAGAATTCACCCCTCCACTTT
V: TRBV9; size: few; D: .; J: TRBJ2-3; CDR3: CASSVVSSRDTQYF; DNA: TGTGCCAGCAGCGTAGTCAGCTCACGAGATACGCAGTATTTT
V: TRBV20-1; size: .; D: .; J: TRBJ2-2; CDR3: CSARGAGLNTGELFF; DNA: TGCAGTGCTAGAGGGGCAGGGCTGAACACCGGGGAGCTGTTTTTT
V: TRBV4-2; size: .; D: .; J: TRBJ2-7; CDR3: CASSQDASLAAYEQYF; DNA: TGTGCCAGCAGCCAAGACGCTAGTTTGGCGGCCTACGAGCAGTACTTC
V: TRBV7-2; size: .; D: TRBD1; J: TRBJ2-7; CDR3: CASSLGGTAAYEQYF; DNA: TGTGCCAGCAGCTTAGGGGGGACAGCGGCCTACGAGCAGTACTTC
V: TRBV10-3; size: few; D: TRBD1; J: TRBJ2-1; CDR3: CAISEIGTEVNEQFF; DNA: TGTGCCATCAGTGAGATAGGGACAGAGGTCAATGAGCAGTTCTTC